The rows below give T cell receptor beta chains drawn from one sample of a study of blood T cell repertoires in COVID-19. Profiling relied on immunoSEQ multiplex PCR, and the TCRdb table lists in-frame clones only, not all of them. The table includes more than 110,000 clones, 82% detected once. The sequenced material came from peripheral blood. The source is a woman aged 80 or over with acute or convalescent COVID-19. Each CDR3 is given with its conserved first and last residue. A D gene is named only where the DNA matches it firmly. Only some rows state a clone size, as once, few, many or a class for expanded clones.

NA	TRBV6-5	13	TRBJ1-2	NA	TGTGCCAGCAGTTACTCATCGCGGCATGGCTACACCTTC	CASSYSSRHGYTF
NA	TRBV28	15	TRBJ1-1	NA	TGTGCCAGCAGTTACCAAGGGGAGGCACTGAAGGAAGCTTTCTTT	CASSYQGEALKEAFF
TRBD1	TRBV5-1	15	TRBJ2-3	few	TGCGCCAGCAGCTTCCGGGACAGGGGCACAGATACGCAGTATTTT	CASSFRDRGTDTQYF
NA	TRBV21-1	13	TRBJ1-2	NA	TGTGCCAGCAGCATGACAGTGAACTATGGCTACACCTTC	CASSMTVNYGYTF
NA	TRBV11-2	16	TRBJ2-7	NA	TGTGCCAGCAGCCCCAATAGGGGGGGCGCCTCCTACGAGCAGTACTTC	CASSPNRGGASYEQYF
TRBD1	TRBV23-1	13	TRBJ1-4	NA	TGCGCCAGCACTCACAGGGGGAATGAAAAACTGTTTTTT	CASTHRGNEKLFF
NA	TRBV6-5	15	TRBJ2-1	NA	TGTGCCGAGGAGCTGGAATATCACTCCTACAATGATCAGTTCTTC	CAEELEYHSYNDQFF
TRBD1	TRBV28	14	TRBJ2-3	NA	TGTGCCAGCAGTCTCGGTAGGGGACAGTATACGCAGTATTTT	CASSLGRGQYTQYF
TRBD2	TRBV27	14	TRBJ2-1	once	TGTGCCAGCAGTTTTCTAGCGGGAGTCGGGGAGCAGTTCTTC	CASSFLAGVGEQFF
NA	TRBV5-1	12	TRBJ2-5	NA	TGCGCCAGCAGCCTTCGCGGAGAGACCCAGTACTTC	CASSLRGETQYF
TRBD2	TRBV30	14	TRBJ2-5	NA	TGTGCCTTCGGGCGCGGGGGGGCCTCAGAGACCCAGTACTTC	CAFGRGGASETQYF
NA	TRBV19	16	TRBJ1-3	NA	TGTGCCAGTAGTTTGGGTGGGACTCCCCTCGGAAACACCATATATTTT	CASSLGGTPLGNTIYF
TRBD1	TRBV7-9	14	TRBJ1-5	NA	TGTGCCAGCAGCATACAGGGGGCTAATCAGCCCCAGCATTTT	CASSIQGANQPQHF
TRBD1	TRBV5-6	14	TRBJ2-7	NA	TGTGCCAGCGCCTGGGGGACAGGGGCCCGCGAGCAGTACTTC	CASAWGTGAREQYF
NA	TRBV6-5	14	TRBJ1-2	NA	TGTGTCACCAGCGTAGGCAGCGCCTACTATGGCTACACCTTC	CVTSVGSAYYGYTF
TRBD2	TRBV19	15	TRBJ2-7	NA	TGTGCCAGTAGCGGAACCGGGACTAGGGGCGTTGGGCAGTACTTC	CASSGTGTRGVGQYF
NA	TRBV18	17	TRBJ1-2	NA	TGTGCCAGCTCACCTGATATGACAGCCTTCAGGGACTATGGCTACACCTTC	CASSPDMTAFRDYGYTF
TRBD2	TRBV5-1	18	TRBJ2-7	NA	TGCGCCAGCAGCCTGGGGGGGACTAGCGGGAGTCGGGCCGACGAGCAGTACTTC	CASSLGGTSGSRADEQYF
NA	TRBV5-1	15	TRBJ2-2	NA	TGCGCCAGCGGTACGTGGACAGCGAACACCGGGGAGCTGTTTTTT	CASGTWTANTGELFF
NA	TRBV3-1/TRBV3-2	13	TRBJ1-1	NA	TGTGCCAGCAGCCAAGTTGTCAGGACTGAAGCTTTCTTT	CASSQVVRTEAFF
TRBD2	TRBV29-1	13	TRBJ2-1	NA	TGCAGCGTTAATAAACTAGCGACCGTTGAGCAGTTCTTC	CSVNKLATVEQFF
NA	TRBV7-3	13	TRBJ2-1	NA	TGTGCCAGCAGCTTATCAGGGTACAATGAGCAGTTCTTC	CASSLSGYNEQFF
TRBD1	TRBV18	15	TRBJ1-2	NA	TGTGCCAGCTCACCACAATCAGGGGGCGACTATGGCTACACCTTC	CASSPQSGGDYGYTF
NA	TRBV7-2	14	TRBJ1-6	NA	TGTGCCAGCAGCCTATCCGCCGGGAGCCCACCCCTCCACTTT	CASSLSAGSPPLHF
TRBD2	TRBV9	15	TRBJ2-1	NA	TGTGCCAGCAGCGTCGGGACTAGCGGGAGGACCCCTCAGTTCTTC	CASSVGTSGRTPQFF
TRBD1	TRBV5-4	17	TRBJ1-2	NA	TGTGCCAGCAGCTGGACGGACAGGGGGCCACTATACTATGGCTACACCTTC	CASSWTDRGPLYYGYTF
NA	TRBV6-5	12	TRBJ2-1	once	TGTGCCAGCAGTTACTCGAGCAATGAGCAGTTCTTC	CASSYSSNEQFF
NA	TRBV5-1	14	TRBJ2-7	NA	TGCGCCAGCAGCTTGGTTGGGAGAAACTACGAGCAGTACTTC	CASSLVGRNYEQYF
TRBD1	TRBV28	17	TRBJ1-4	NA	TGTGCCAGCAGTGCTGACAGGGGAGGAGGAACTAATGAAAAACTGTTTTTT	CASSADRGGGTNEKLFF
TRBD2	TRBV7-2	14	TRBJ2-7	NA	TGTGCCAGCAGCTTAAGGCTAGCGGGGGGGGAGCAGTACTTC	CASSLRLAGGEQYF
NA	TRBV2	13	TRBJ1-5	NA	TGTGCCAGCAGTGAAAGTGGGGTCGGGGCCCAGCATTTT	CASSESGVGAQHF
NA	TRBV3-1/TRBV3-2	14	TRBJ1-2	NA	TGTGCCAGCAGCCAAGATTGGGGACAAACTTTCTACACCTTC	CASSQDWGQTFYTF
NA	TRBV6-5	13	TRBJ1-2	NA	TGTGCCAGCAGCCAAGGACAGAACTATGGCTACACCTTC	CASSQGQNYGYTF
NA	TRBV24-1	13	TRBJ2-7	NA	TGTGCCACCAGTGCGGCAGGGTCCCACGAGCAGTACTTC	CATSAAGSHEQYF
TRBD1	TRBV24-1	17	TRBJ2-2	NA	TGTGCCACCAGTGATTTTGTGGGACAGGGGACCACCGGGGAGCTGTTTTTT	CATSDFVGQGTTGELFF
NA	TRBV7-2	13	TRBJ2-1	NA	TGTGCCAGCAGCCTCGACACCTACAATGAGCAGTTCTTC	CASSLDTYNEQFF
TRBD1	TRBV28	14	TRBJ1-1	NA	TGTGCCAGCCGAACAGGGGACTTAAACACTGAAGCTTTCTTT	CASRTGDLNTEAFF
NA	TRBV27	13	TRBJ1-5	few	TGTGCCAGCAGTTACAGGGTCGGGGAGCCCCAGCATTTT	CASSYRVGEPQHF
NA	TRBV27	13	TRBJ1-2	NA	TGTGCCAGCAGTTTTTATCCAGACTATGGCTACACCTTC	CASSFYPDYGYTF
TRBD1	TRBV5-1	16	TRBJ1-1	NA	TGCGCCAGCAGCTTGGGGGACAGCTACACGAACACTGAAGCTTTCTTT	CASSLGDSYTNTEAFF
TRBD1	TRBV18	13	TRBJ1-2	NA	TGTGCCAGCTCTCCGGACAGGTCCTATGGCTACACCTTC	CASSPDRSYGYTF
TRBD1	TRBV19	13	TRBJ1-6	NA	TGTGCCAGCCCGGGACAGTTAAATTCACCCCTCCACTTT	CASPGQLNSPLHF
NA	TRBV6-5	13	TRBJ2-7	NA	TGTGCCAGGGGCCGTTTGCAGCCCTACGAGCAGTACTTC	CARGRLQPYEQYF
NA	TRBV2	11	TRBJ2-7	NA	TGTGCCAGCAGCCCTACCTACGAGCAGTACTTC	CASSPTYEQYF
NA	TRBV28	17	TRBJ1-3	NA	TGTGCCAGCAGCCCTGGAGGAGGGGTCACCTCTGGAAACACCATATATTTT	CASSPGGGVTSGNTIYF